This TCR beta chain came from a study of T cell responses to AZD1222 COVID-19 vaccine (dated by TCRdb to about 2021). Background on the whole study: AZD1222 recipients given second doses at about 4 weeks or at about 12 weeks were pooled, since spike-specific TCR depth and breadth were not found to differ between the two schedules. A total of about 230 trial participants underwent TCR sequencing, of whom about 200 received two doses of AZD1222 and about 25 received two doses of the MenACWY control vaccine. Trial participants were enrolled by age into 18-55, 56-69 and 70-plus year subgroups, with 148, 28 and 57 TCR-sequenced participants respectively. Results the study describes overall, beyond this receptor: Epitopes outside the regions mutated in the B.1.351 and B.1.1.7 variants were reportedly recognized by nearly half of the unique spike-specific TCRs. The 56-69-year group was small, and its depth increase did not reach significance, likely because of low power. Conclusions about previously exposed vaccinees were limited because only six AZD1222 recipients were SARS-CoV-2 seropositive at baseline. Vaccine-associated CD4 TCRs spanned the whole spike protein, with dominant responses in regions 160-218 and 743-854. Participants were mostly white British, with more females than males. The authors suggested clonal diversity may have been underestimated. Spike-specific TCR breadth and depth rose significantly after two AZD1222 doses compared with day 0 and with MenACWY recipients. Because no day 14 peak-response samples were available, repertoires were characterized only after the peak T cell response.

A remark on this clone: No cognate antigen has been identified for it. There are no base qualities to consult, and no much larger clone falls within one base.

CDR1 MNHEY and CDR2 SVGEGT were looked up in the germline V gene. From the cysteine up to the phenylalanine, the CDR3 has a length of 15 residues. Just the 45-base CDR3 DNA is kept, in frame starting at base 1. Trimming removed 1 base from V and 8 bases from J, leaving 12 bases between the germline ends. The CDR3 regions of human TCRbeta chains were analyzed by immunosequencing. Per the source publication's procedure: TCRs in the repertoires were matched against a reference library of SARS-CoV-2-specific TCRs that had been generated with the MIRA antigen-specificity platform. Breadth was defined as the fraction of unique TCRs that were SARS-CoV-2-associated, and depth was defined as the fraction of total T cells that were SARS-CoV-2-associated. Using the MIRA data, each spike-specific TCR was mapped to the spike region that the TCR reacts to and placed in a CD4 or CD8 class. Log10-transformed breadth and depth values were compared by one-way ANOVA with Sidak's multiple comparisons tests. What TCRdb holds here is the immuneACCESS table cut down to in-frame rearrangements. Part of the clones is not present; checked against another copy, under half of the missing clones reflect an unresolved V gene, and the others are unexplained. That table supplies the V and J calls and clone size; D and trimming were determined from the DNA. For this sample the table gives tens of thousands of clones, of which 85% to 95% were detected only once. The ten most abundant clones make up roughly 5% of the sample.

Taken with the paper, the label for time point translates to: baseline before first vaccination. The vaccinee samples were drawn from two UK trials, COV001 and COV002, one of which was a single-blind randomized controlled phase 2/3 trial testing AZD1222 (ChAdOx1 nCoV-19) in healthy adults. For TCRbeta chain sequencing, PBMC samples from trial participants were taken at day 0 and at day 28 after the second dose. In this chain, TRBV6-2 or TRBV6-3 is recombined with TRBJ1-6; the D gene identity is not certain. The sequence was collected from an adult in good health. This specimen consisted of peripheral blood, obtained on day 0 of AZD1222 vaccination. In nucleotides, the sequence is TGTGCCAGCAGTTACTTCCGACGGGAGGATTCACCCCTCCACTTT. Its protein reads: CASSYFRREDSPLHF.